These 4 T cell receptor beta chains were all obtained from the same sample, sequenced in a study of blood T cell repertoires in COVID-19. Clones were read by immunoSEQ multiplex PCR, and TCRdb kept only the in-frame ones, dropping some. The sample contains approximately 78,000 clones, 83% of which appear only once. The sequencing sample was made of peripheral blood. The receptors come from a woman aged 80 or over with acute or convalescent COVID-19.

The rearrangement uses TRBV2 and TRBJ2-3; the match to TRBD2 covers 8 bases. There are 16 residues in the CDR3. Germline CDR1 is SNHLY and CDR2 is FYNNEI. Losses at the gene ends were 7 bases for V and 2 bases for J; bases not matched to a gene: 11. The DNA for the CDR3 is TGTGCCAGCACCACCCCGAAGCGGGGGACCACAGATACGCAGTATTTT. It codes for CASTTPKRGTTDTQYF.

J is TRBJ1-2 and V is TRBV5-4, with a tentative D call TRBD1 (5 bases). The CDR3 has 15 amino acids. V lost 0 bases, J lost 3 bases, and 12 bases lay in between. CDR1 is SGHNT, CDR2 YYREEE, per germline (reference sequence). The CDR3 DNA sequence: TGTGCCAGCAGCTTGGCCGGCGGGACGGACTATGGCTACACCTTC. Translation gives CASSLAGGTDYGYTF.

A note on this clone: Germline and junction disagree at one end, which may indicate a read error. This chain links TRBV3-1 (or the pseudogene TRBV3-2) with TRBJ1-2, with D hard to call. The CDR3 sequence is 14 residues long. In germline, CDR1 is LGHDT, CDR2 YNNKEL (reference sequence). Here the CDR3 DNA reads TGTGCCAGCAGCCAAGTTTTGAGGTACGCGACGCCGCAGTTC. Translating it yields CASSQVLRYATPQF.

This chain links TRBV7-2 with TRBJ1-1; D remains ambiguous. Per germline, CDR1 SGHTA and CDR2 FQGNSA. The CDR3 totals 12 residues. Trimming shortened V by 2 bases and J by 4 bases, and 5 bases separated the two germline ends. The CDR3 region is CASSLTGTEAFF. In nucleotides, the CDR3 is TGTGCCAGCAGCTTAACCGGCACTGAAGCTTTCTTT.